Each of the 8 T cell receptor beta chains below was sequenced from the same sample in a study of T cell responses to AZD1222 COVID-19 vaccine. Assay used: immunoSEQ multiplex PCR; TCRdb lists only in-frame clones, some missing. The sample records about 130,000 clones, around 90% being singletons. This material consisted of peripheral blood, taken on day 0 of MenACWY control vaccination. All receptors come from an adult in good health.

The chain carries TRBV19 and TRBJ2-7; TRBD2 matches at 11 bases. V was pared by 9 bases and J by 7 bases, with 11 bases of the junction left unmatched. The CDR3 is 14 residues long. CDR1 LNHDA and CDR2 SQIVND come from the germline V gene (reference sequence). For the CDR3, the DNA is TGTGCCAGCTCAATAGCGGGAGGGCTTCCGGAGCAGTACTTC. This translates into CASSIAGGLPEQYF.

The J gene is TRBJ1-1, the V gene TRBV28, with 9 bases aligning to TRBD1. The V segment lost 4 bases and the J segment 1 base; nucleotides outside the gene matches: 7. CDR1 is MDHEN, CDR2 SYDVKM, per germline. This CDR3 is built from 16 residues. CDR3 nucleotide sequence: TGTGCCAGCAGTTCCCCCGGGACAGGGAGGAACACTGAAGCTTTCTTT. The encoded protein is CASSSPGTGRNTEAFF.

This CDR3 is CASSLDRDRVAKNIQYF. In DNA form, the CDR3 reads TGCGCCAGCAGCTTGGACCGGGACAGGGTAGCCAAAAACATTCAGTACTTC. The J gene is TRBJ2-4, the V gene TRBV5-1, with 9 positions matching TRBD1. The CDR3 sequence is 17 residues long. The V and J ends lost 0 bases and 0 bases, in that order; junction bases with no gene match: 4. Germline CDR1 reads SGHRS; CDR2 reads YFSETQ.

The chain links TRBV19 to TRBJ1-5; 7 nucleotides align to TRBD1. The V and J ends lost 6 bases and 3 bases, in that order; junction bases with no gene match: 2. This CDR3 spans 13 amino acids. CDR1 is LNHDA, CDR2 SQIVND, per germline (reference sequence). The CDR3 loop reads CASRGQSNQPQHF. As DNA, the CDR3 is TGTGCCAGTAGGGGACAGTCCAATCAGCCCCAGCATTTT.

This CDR3 is CASSYSGSHYGYTF. As DNA, the CDR3 is TGTGCCAGCAGTTACTCTGGCAGTCACTATGGCTACACCTTC. The chain employs TRBV6-5 and TRBJ1-2; D is uncertain. The CDR3 sequence is 14 residues long. V lost 0 bases to trimming and J lost 3 bases, with 8 bases between them. The germline V gene has CDR1 MNHEY and CDR2 SVGAGI.

V gene TRBV7-2 combines with J gene TRBJ1-3, with 10 positions matching TRBD1. The germline gives CDR1 SGHTA, CDR2 FQGNSA. The CDR3 is made up of 14 amino acids. The V gene end was trimmed by 4 bases and the J gene end by 9 bases; junction bases not matched to a gene: 6. Here the CDR3 reads CASSSGTGALTIYF. The CDR3 coding sequence is TGTGCCAGCAGCTCAGGGACAGGGGCTCTCACCATATATTTT.

The gene calls are TRBV18 and TRBJ2-2; perhaps TRBD2 as D (5 bases). V dropped 1 base and J dropped 2 bases, with 14 bases sitting between them. There are 17 residues in the CDR3. CDR1 KGHSH and CDR2 LQKENI come from the germline V gene. The CDR3 sequence is CASSPLGPDSNTGELFF. In DNA form, the CDR3 reads TGTGCCAGCTCACCACTTGGGCCGGACTCTAACACCGGGGAGCTGTTTTTT.

The V gene is TRBV2, the J gene TRBJ2-2, with D hard to call. Per the germline V gene, CDR1 is SNHLY and CDR2 is FYNNEI. V lost 3 bases, J lost 1 base, and 9 bases lay in between. This CDR3 has 15 amino acids. CDR3: CASSERHLNTGELFF. As DNA, the CDR3 is TGTGCCAGCAGTGAGCGACACCTGAACACCGGGGAGCTGTTTTTT.